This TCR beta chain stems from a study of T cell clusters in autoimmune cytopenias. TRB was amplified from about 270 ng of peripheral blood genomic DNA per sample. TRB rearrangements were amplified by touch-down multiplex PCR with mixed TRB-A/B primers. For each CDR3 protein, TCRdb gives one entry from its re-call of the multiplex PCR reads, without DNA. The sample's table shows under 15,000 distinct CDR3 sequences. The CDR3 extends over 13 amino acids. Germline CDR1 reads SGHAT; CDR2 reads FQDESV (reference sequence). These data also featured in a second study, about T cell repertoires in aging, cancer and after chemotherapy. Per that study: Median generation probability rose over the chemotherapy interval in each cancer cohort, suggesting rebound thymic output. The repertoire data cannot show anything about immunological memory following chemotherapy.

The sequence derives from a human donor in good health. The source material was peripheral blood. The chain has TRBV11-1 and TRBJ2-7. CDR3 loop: CASSLGGRREQYF.